This TCR beta chain is drawn from a study of tumor T cells in aggressive B-cell lymphoma. CDR3 size: 13 residues. The V gene lost 5 bases and the J gene lost 8 bases, with 15 bases spanning the gap. From germline, CDR1 is SGHTA and CDR2 FQGNSA. TCRdb's copy holds only in-frame clones and misses some; the assay was immunoSEQ multiplex PCR. This table holds approximately 2,000 clones, roughly 86% found once. The source of this sequence is an adult with diffuse large B cell lymphoma. The chain couples TRBV7-2 to TRBJ2-5, with D perhaps TRBD2 (5 bases). Sequenced input: tumor tissue. CDR3 loop: CASSTDYGETQYF. DNA of the CDR3: TGTGCCAGCAGCACCGACTACGGAGAAACCCAGTACTTC.